Presented here are 22 T cell receptor beta chains from one specimen sequenced in a study of T cells after yellow fever vaccination (dated by TCRdb to 2018 to 2020). Read against the paper, the sample's treatment or condition label means: live attenuated yellow fever vaccine strain. Receptors were amplified or captured by 5' RACE. Instrument used: Illumina NovaSeq 6000. The public reads were reanalyzed by TCRdb: fastp trimming at Q25, MiXCR alignment, in-frame beta chains only. Each record represents a unique CDR3 protein, reported with the most common genes and DNA among its rows. This sample gives 300,000 or so distinct CDR3 sequences in total; under 5% of them show up just once. The ten top clones hold roughly 24% of the sample. Sequences were derived from PBMCs, sampled 5 days after the yellow fever booster vaccination. The receptors shown here come from a man aged 18 to 30 who received the YFV17D yellow fever vaccine.

In this sample, this clonotype turned up a few times. CDR3 sequence (DNA): TGCAGCGTTGGGGGCCAGGACCAAGAGACCCAGTACTTC. Its translation is CSVGGQDQETQYF. The gene calls are TRBV29-1 and TRBJ2-5; tentative D call: TRBD1 (5 bases). The CDR3 has 13 amino acids. Trimming took off 4 bases at V and 0 bases at J, with 9 bases between the two ends. Germline V CDR1 and CDR2: SQVTM, ANQGSEA.

V is TRBV20-1 and J is TRBJ2-3; 8 bases match TRBD2. This CDR3 region has 14 residues. The germline gives CDR1 DFQATT, CDR2 SNEGSKA (reference sequence). V lost 6 bases to trimming and J lost 3 bases; unmatched junction nucleotides: 8. As DNA, the CDR3 is TGCAGTGCCCAGGCGGGGGGCGGAACAGATACGCAGTATTTT. Translation: CSAQAGGGTDTQYF.

This clonotype was counted a few times. J is TRBJ1-1 and V is TRBV18, with no clear D. The germline CDR1 and CDR2 sequences are KGHSH and LQKENI. The CDR3 is 14 amino acids. Trimming pared 3 bases from V and 1 base from J, leaving 9 bases between. The CDR3 sequence: CASSPNFPNTEAFF. The CDR3 DNA reads TGTGCCAGCTCACCGAACTTCCCGAACACTGAAGCTTTCTTT.

This clonotype was picked up a small number of times. The CDR3 is CASLWGPNSPLHF. The CDR3 bases are TGTGCCAGTTTGTGGGGACCTAATTCACCCCTCCACTTT. The V and J genes are TRBV12-3 or TRBV12-4 and TRBJ1-6, with D possibly matching TRBD1 (5 bases). V lost 9 bases, J lost 6 bases, and 12 bases lay in between. The CDR3 loop spans 13 amino acids.

This clonotype was observed a few times. The rearrangement uses TRBV2 and TRBJ2-5; D uncertain. CDR3 length: 12 amino acids. V was cut by 9 bases and J by 0 bases, with 8 bases left in between. Germline CDR1 is SNHLY and CDR2 is FYNNEI. The CDR3 nucleotides read TGTGCCAGTAGGTCAGACCAAGAGACCCAGTACTTC. Translated: CASRSDQETQYF.

This clonotype was detected a few times. The rearrangement uses TRBV10-3 and TRBJ2-3; 9 nucleotides match TRBD1. CDR1 and CDR2 from the germline V gene are ENHRY and SYGVKD. V dropped 8 bases and J dropped 0; count of bases not matched to a gene: 3. This CDR3 is 14 amino acids long. This chain's CDR3 is CAIGGQGSTDTQYF. As DNA, the CDR3 is TGTGCCATCGGGGGACAGGGAAGCACAGATACGCAGTATTTT.

This clonotype showed up many times. The chain combines TRBV27 with TRBJ2-7, with D hard to call. V lost 0 bases and J 4 bases, leaving 7 bases between the germline ends. The V gene's germline CDR1 is MNHEY and CDR2 SMNVEV (reference sequence). The CDR3 has 13 residues. This CDR3 is CASSLSGVYEQYF. Written as DNA, the CDR3 is TGTGCCAGCAGTTTATCTGGCGTATACGAGCAGTACTTC.

This clonotype occurred a few times. V usage is TRBV7-2 and J usage is TRBJ1-2, with unresolved D. Germline V gene data show CDR1 as SGHTA and CDR2 as FQGNSA. CDR3 length equals 14 residues. Trimming left V 2 bases short and J 8 bases short, with 15 bases between. CDR3 bases: TGTGCCAGCAGCTTATTTCGGAGGATCGGAGGCTACACCTTC. It yields the protein CASSLFRRIGGYTF. Complete variable domain (other parts from reference TRBV7-2 and TRBJ1-2): GAGVSQSPSNKVTEKGKDVELRCDPISGHTALYWYRQSLGQGLEFLIYFQGNSAPDKSGLPSDRFSAERTGGSVSTLTIQRTQQEDSAVYLCASSLFRRIGGYTFGSGTRLTVV.

Only a few counts were recorded for this clonotype. The chain joins TRBV5-1 to TRBJ2-1; maybe TRBD1 (5 bases). The length of the CDR3 is 17 residues. Germline CDR1 and CDR2: SGHRS and YFSETQ. V was shortened by 7 bases and J by 0 bases, with 20 bases between the two germline ends. The CDR3 nucleotides read TGCGCCAGCGCTGTAAAGAGACAGTTGAGCTCCTACAATGAGCAGTTCTTC. This sequence encodes CASAVKRQLSSYNEQFF.

CDR3 sequence (DNA): TGCGCCAGCAGTGAGTCGGTCGGGGGAACGCAGTATTTT. Translating it yields CASSESVGGTQYF. This chain links TRBV10-2 with TRBJ2-3; maybe TRBD2 (6 bases). The CDR3 loop spans 13 amino acids. The germline gives CDR1 WSHSY, CDR2 SAAADI. Trimming took off 0 bases at V and 9 bases at J, with 10 bases between the two ends.

This clonotype was seen many times. The chain joins TRBV5-1 to TRBJ2-4; D may be TRBD1 or TRBD2 (5 bases each). The CDR3 length is 15 residues. Per germline, CDR1 SGHRS and CDR2 YFSETQ. The V and J ends lost 5 bases and 5 bases respectively, with 17 bases between them. The CDR3 DNA sequence: TGCGCCAGCAGTCCCCCGGTGAGGGGTGAAAACATTCAGTACTTC. Protein sequence: CASSPPVRGENIQYF.

V is TRBV5-1 and J is TRBJ2-1; 13 positions agree with TRBD2. The CDR3 is 17 amino acids. V shed 3 bases, J shed 7 bases, and the junction held 10 bases outside the gene matches. CDR1 and CDR2 (germline): SGHRS, YFSETQ. As DNA, the CDR3 is TGCGCCAGCAGCTCGCGGTTAACTAGCGGGGGGGCAAATGAGCAGTTCTTC. This translates into CASSSRLTSGGANEQFF.

This chain uses TRBV27 with TRBJ2-3; no firm D call. The CDR3 covers 14 residues. CDR1 and CDR2 from the germline V gene are MNHEY and SMNVEV (reference sequence). Trimming shortened V by 6 bases and J by 4 bases, and 14 bases separated the two germline ends. DNA of the CDR3: TGTGCCAGCAGCTTTGGGATCTTGCCAGATACGCAGTATTTT. This encodes CASSFGILPDTQYF.

There are many counts of this clonotype. The chain joins TRBV5-1 to TRBJ2-3; 8 nucleotides match TRBD2. The CDR3 consists of 15 residues. V lost 4 bases to trimming and J lost 1 base; unmatched junction nucleotides: 5. Germline V lookup: CDR1 SGHRS, CDR2 YFSETQ. The CDR3 region has the DNA TGCGCCAGCAGCCTAATCGGGGGGGGCACAGATACGCAGTATTTT. It is translated as CASSLIGGGTDTQYF.

The chain links TRBV2 to TRBJ2-2; a weak D match, TRBD1 (5 bases). The CDR3 sequence is 14 residues long. The germline V gene has CDR1 SNHLY and CDR2 FYNNEI. The V and J ends lost 6 bases and 0 bases respectively, with 8 bases between them. As DNA, the CDR3 is TGTGCCAGCAGGGACACTCCGAACACCGGGGAGCTGTTTTTT. This encodes CASRDTPNTGELFF.

The chain couples TRBV3-1 to TRBJ1-1; no firm D call. CDR3 length: 12 amino acids. The V gene lost 1 base and the J gene lost 11 bases, with 11 bases spanning the gap. Germline V gene data show CDR1 as LGHDT and CDR2 as YNNKEL (reference sequence). CDR3 residues: CASSQGRGLAFF. The CDR3 nucleotides read TGTGCCAGCAGCCAAGGTCGGGGTTTGGCTTTCTTT.

This clonotype was recorded at least ten times. The rearrangement uses TRBV7-2 and TRBJ2-1; possibly TRBD1 for D (6 bases). The V and J ends lost 0 bases and 12 bases respectively, with 9 bases between them. Germline V lookup: CDR1 SGHTA, CDR2 FQGNSA. The CDR3 extends over 12 amino acids. In DNA, the CDR3 is TGTGCCAGCAGCTTAGCGGGGGCGGGGCAGTTCTTC. Protein: CASSLAGAGQFF.

This clonotype was seen a few times. The chain has TRBV5-4 and TRBJ1-6; D is perhaps TRBD1 (5 bases). The CDR3 totals 15 residues. The V gene's germline CDR1 is SGHNT and CDR2 YYREEE (reference sequence). Deletions cut 3 bases from V and 9 bases from J, with 16 bases between. The CDR3 reads CASSSDSGLGSPLHF. The CDR3 DNA reads TGTGCCAGCAGCTCTGACTCAGGGCTTGGTTCACCCCTCCACTTT.

V usage is TRBV5-5 and J usage is TRBJ2-1; either TRBD1 or TRBD2 may supply D (5 bases each). CDR1 is SGHKS, CDR2 YYEKEE, per germline (reference sequence). V lost 2 bases to trimming and J lost 7 bases, with 16 bases between them. The CDR3 loop spans 15 amino acids. CDR3 coding DNA: TGTGCCAGCAGCTTCCGGGGCCCGGAGGCTAATGAGCAGTTCTTC. This codes for CASSFRGPEANEQFF.

This clonotype was counted many times. V is TRBV29-1 and J is TRBJ2-3; D is uncertain. CDR3 length equals 11 residues. Per germline, CDR1 SQVTM and CDR2 ANQGSEA. Trimming took off 4 bases at V and 4 bases at J, with 6 bases between the two ends. In nucleotides, the CDR3 is TGCAGCGTTGGCACCGCAGATACGCAGTATTTT. Amino acids: CSVGTADTQYF.

V and J are TRBV18 and TRBJ2-7, with 8 nucleotides matching TRBD2. CDR1 and CDR2 from the germline V gene are KGHSH and LQKENI. CDR3 size: 14 residues. Losses at the gene ends were 2 bases for V and 6 bases for J; bases not matched to a gene: 6. The CDR3 DNA is TGTGCCAGCTCACCAGGGAGCGGGGGCGGCGAGCAGTACTTC. This translates into CASSPGSGGGEQYF.

The V call is TRBV6-5, the J call TRBJ2-1, with 9 bases fitting TRBD2. The CDR3 spans 14 residues. After removal of 7 bases from V and 9 bases from J, the junction contained 10 bases not matched to a gene. Germline V gives CDR1 MNHEY, CDR2 SVGAGI. This CDR3 reads CASKREGLAFEQFF. The CDR3 DNA reads as TGTGCCAGCAAGAGAGAGGGACTAGCTTTTGAGCAGTTCTTC.